One and the same sample provided the 24 T cell receptor beta chains below, sequenced in a study of neurological immune-mediated disorders. TCRdb reprocessed the 5' RACE reads with MiXCR, giving one entry per CDR3 protein. The sample has more than 35,000 distinct CDR3 sequences, around 6% seen once. Sequenced sample: CD4+ T cells from blood. Receptor source: a woman aged 40-49 years in good health.

This clonotype showed up many times. The gene calls are TRBV28 and TRBJ1-5, with TRBD1 matching 7 bases. The CDR3 consists of 16 residues. CDR1 MDHEN and CDR2 SYDVKM come from the germline V gene. The V gene end was trimmed by 5 bases and the J gene end by 0 bases; junction bases not matched to a gene: 7. The CDR3 region has the DNA TGTGCCAGCAGTGGGACCCGGGACAGTAGCAATCAGCCCCAGCATTTT. Translating gives CASSGTRDSSNQPQHF. Combining the CDR3 with reference TRBV28 and TRBJ1-5 gives the whole variable domain DVKVTQSSRYLVKRTGEKVFLECVQDMDHENMFWYRQDPGLGLRLIYFSYDVKMKEKGDIPEGYSVSREKKERFSLILESASTNQTSMYLCASSGTRDSSNQPQHFGDGTRLSIL.

This clonotype was counted many times. This sequence joins TRBV2 and TRBJ2-5, with 11 nucleotides matching TRBD1. Per the germline V gene, CDR1 is SNHLY and CDR2 is FYNNEI. Unmatched junction bases numbered 9, after V lost 6 bases and J lost 9 bases. This CDR3 has 14 amino acids. The DNA of the CDR3 is TGTGCCAGCAGCCCGGACAGGGGGCAGTGGGCCCAGTACTTC. Amino acid sequence: CASSPDRGQWAQYF.

The gene calls are TRBV28 and TRBJ1-5; D call uncertain. The CDR3 contains 16 residues. CDR1 and CDR2 (germline): MDHEN, SYDVKM. The V gene lost 4 bases and the J gene lost 0 bases, with 13 bases spanning the gap. CDR3 in amino acids: CASSSEAAVSNQPQHF. As DNA, the CDR3 is TGTGCCAGCAGTTCCGAAGCAGCAGTTAGCAATCAGCCCCAGCATTTT.

This clonotype was seen ten or more times. This chain joins TRBV7-6 and TRBJ2-7; TRBD1 is a possible D gene (6 bases). Germline V lookup: CDR1 SGHVS, CDR2 FNYEAQ. The CDR3 has 12 amino acids. Trimming stripped 6 bases from V and 4 bases from J, with 10 bases between. The CDR3 sequence: CASSKQGYEQYF. The CDR3 nucleotides are TGTGCCAGCAGTAAACAGGGTTACGAGCAGTACTTC.

This clonotype appeared many times. This rearrangement joins TRBV5-1 to TRBJ2-3; D is unclear. Trimming removed 4 bases from V and 4 bases from J, with 7 bases in between. The germline CDR1 and CDR2 sequences are SGHRS and YFSETQ. The CDR3 covers 12 residues. The CDR3 loop is CASSPTSDTQYF. The CDR3 DNA follows: TGCGCCAGCAGCCCGACTTCAGATACGCAGTATTTT.

There are many counts of this clonotype. The chain uses TRBV5-1 and TRBJ2-1; D is possibly TRBD1 (5 bases). The V end lost 7 bases, the J end lost 6 bases, and 20 bases lay between the germline ends. There are 15 residues in the CDR3. Germline V gene data show CDR1 as SGHRS and CDR2 as YFSETQ. This chain's CDR3 is CASQTYLGQVNEQFF. The CDR3 DNA is TGCGCCAGCCAGACGTATCTGGGGCAGGTCAATGAGCAGTTCTTC.

This clonotype was recorded at least ten times. The genes are TRBV7-9 and TRBJ2-1; 9 positions agree with TRBD1. The J segment lost 2 bases and the V segment lost 5 bases, leaving 7 bases of the junction unmatched. The CDR3 runs 16 residues. Germline CDR1 and CDR2: SEHNR and FQNEAQ (reference sequence). The CDR3 DNA follows: TGTGCCAGCAGCAGACGCGGGACAGGGACCTACAATGAGCAGTTCTTC. Translated: CASSRRGTGTYNEQFF.

This clonotype appeared many times. The V gene is TRBV12-3 or TRBV12-4, the J gene TRBJ2-5; weak D call: TRBD1 (7 bases). Trimming removed 6 bases from V and 1 base from J, with 24 bases in between. This CDR3 spans 18 amino acids. CDR3 bases: TGTGCCAGCAGGAACAGGGGTGAGGGATGGAGGGCCCAAGAGACCCAGTACTTC. This encodes CASRNRGEGWRAQETQYF.

This chain links TRBV12-2 with TRBJ2-7; TRBD1, the table's D call, lacks a check against the DNA. TRBV12-2 is described as a pseudogene. This CDR3 has 11 residues. The CDR3, as DNA: TGTGCAAGTCGCTTAGCGGGGGGACAGTACTTC. This codes for CASRLAGGQYF.

This clonotype has ten or more counts. The J gene is TRBJ2-5, the V gene TRBV2, with D possibly matching TRBD1 (6 bases). The CDR3 totals 14 residues. Germline V CDR1 and CDR2: SNHLY, FYNNEI. V was pared by 6 bases and J by 10 bases, with 21 bases between. The CDR3 DNA is TGTGCCAGCAGCCTTGGACAGTCCCTAAGGGACCAGTACTTC. Encoded protein: CASSLGQSLRDQYF.

Many counts were recorded for this clonotype. The gene calls are TRBV5-1 and TRBJ2-1; D is ambiguous. V was cut by 4 bases and J by 4 bases, with 9 bases left in between. CDR3 size: 13 residues. Germline V gene data show CDR1 as SGHRS and CDR2 as YFSETQ. The CDR3: CASSPNSYNEQFF. The CDR3 DNA is TGCGCCAGCAGCCCCAATTCTTACAATGAGCAGTTCTTC.

This clonotype was recorded many times. J is TRBJ2-1 and V is TRBV7-6, with TRBD2 matching over 12 bases. This CDR3 contains 15 residues. V lost 5 bases and J lost 7; bases outside the gene matches: 6. CDR1 is SGHVS and CDR2 is FNYEAQ in the germline V gene. CDR3 bases: TGTGCCAGCAGCCTCGGACTAGCGGGAAATAATGAGCAGTTCTTC. Amino acid sequence: CASSLGLAGNNEQFF.

This clonotype came up many times. The chain links TRBV14 to TRBJ2-7; 9 bases match TRBD1. J was trimmed by 4 bases and V by 4 bases; bases with no gene match: 8. CDR1 and CDR2 from the germline V gene are SGHDN and FVKESK. The length of the CDR3 is 15 residues. CDR3: CASSLPGTGLYEQYF. CDR3 sequence (DNA): TGTGCCAGCAGCCTTCCTGGGACAGGGCTATACGAGCAGTACTTC.

The chain carries TRBV18 and TRBJ2-6; D not certain. With 3 bases removed from V and 2 bases from J, the gap between germline ends came to 8 bases. CDR1 and CDR2 (germline): KGHSH, LQKENI. CDR3 length: 15 residues. The CDR3 DNA sequence: TGTGCCAGCTCACCTCCTTGGACTGGGGCCAACGTCCTGACTTTC. It codes for CASSPPWTGANVLTF.

This clonotype was observed once. The chain couples TRBV5-1 to TRBJ2-7, with a possible D match to TRBD1 (6 bases). This CDR3 has 14 amino acids. Trimming removed 2 bases from V and 4 bases from J, with 13 bases in between. Germline V gene lookup returns CDR1 SGHRS and CDR2 YFSETQ. In DNA form, the CDR3 reads TGCGCCAGCAGCTTATCTTGGGGGCCTTACGAGCAGTACTTC. This sequence encodes CASSLSWGPYEQYF.

There are many counts of this clonotype. The chain links TRBV5-1 to TRBJ2-3; TRBD2 aligns across 10 bases. V dropped 4 bases and J dropped 2; count of bases not matched to a gene: 4. This CDR3 spans 15 amino acids. Germline CDR1 reads SGHRS; CDR2 reads YFSETQ. This chain's CDR3 is CASSRTSGTTDTQYF. The CDR3 nucleotides are TGCGCCAGCAGCCGGACTAGCGGTACCACAGATACGCAGTATTTT.

This clonotype was found many times. The CDR3 DNA sequence: TGTGCCAGCAGCTTGGGCAGGAGCGGGACCGGGGAGCTGTTTTTT. Protein product: CASSLGRSGTGELFF. The gene calls are TRBV5-5 and TRBJ2-2; a weak D match, TRBD2 (6 bases). This CDR3 comprises 15 residues. The germline V gene encodes CDR1 SGHKS and CDR2 YYEKEE (reference sequence). Trimming shortened V by 0 bases and J by 5 bases, and 11 bases separated the two germline ends.

This clonotype has at least ten counts. The chain links TRBV20-1 to TRBJ2-5, with D tentatively TRBD2 (6 bases). CDR3 length equals 12 residues. Germline CDR1 DFQATT, CDR2 SNEGSKA (reference sequence). The V and J ends lost 7 bases and 2 bases respectively, with 11 bases between them. The CDR3 loop is CSELGTQETQYF. The CDR3 DNA follows: TGCAGTGAATTGGGGACTCAAGAGACCCAGTACTTC.

This clonotype has at least ten counts. The chain carries TRBV10-3 and TRBJ1-1; TRBD1 matches at 8 bases. CDR3 length equals 14 residues. Germline CDR1 is ENHRY and CDR2 is SYGVKD. V shed 6 bases and J 1 base; nucleotides not matched to a gene: 4. CDR3 coding DNA: TGTGCCATCAGGGTACAGGGGGAGAACACTGAAGCTTTCTTT. Residues: CAIRVQGENTEAFF.

V and J are TRBV6-1 and TRBJ2-3, with 12 nucleotides matching TRBD2. Per the germline V gene, CDR1 is MNHNS and CDR2 is SASEGT. The length of the CDR3 is 15 residues. V lost 2 bases, J lost 4 bases, and 1 base stayed unmatched. In DNA, the CDR3 is TGTGCCAGCAGTGAACTAGCGGGAGGGCCAGATACGCAGTATTTT. This gives the protein CASSELAGGPDTQYF.

In this sample, this clonotype turned up many times. The chain is built from TRBV20-1 and TRBJ2-7; TRBD2 matches at 9 bases. Per the germline V gene, CDR1 is DFQATT and CDR2 is SNEGSKA (reference sequence). Trimming removed 1 base from V and 0 bases from J; junction bases left unmatched: 1. The CDR3 is 14 residues long. CDR3 loop: CSARGLAVSYEQYF. Here the CDR3 DNA reads TGCAGTGCTAGAGGACTAGCGGTCTCCTACGAGCAGTACTTC.

This clonotype was counted many times. CDR3 coding DNA: TGTGCCAGCAGTTACGGACGGACTACGAACACCGGGGAGCTGTTTTTT. Translation gives CASSYGRTTNTGELFF. The V gene is TRBV6-6, the J gene TRBJ2-2, with a tentative D call TRBD2 (6 bases). Per germline, CDR1 MNHNY and CDR2 SVGAGI (reference sequence). The CDR3 length is 16 residues. Trimming stripped 2 bases from V and 0 bases from J, with 10 bases between.

This clonotype was detected many times. J is TRBJ2-7 and V is TRBV10-3; possibly TRBD2 for D (6 bases). The CDR3 is 14 amino acids. Germline-derived CDR1 and CDR2 are ENHRY and SYGVKD. Deletions cut 8 bases from V and 2 bases from J, with 16 bases between. CDR3 coding DNA: TGTGCCATCGGTCGACCGGGACTTACCTACGAGCAGTACTTC. It translates to CAIGRPGLTYEQYF.

As DNA, the CDR3 is TGCAGCTTAACAGACCAGAACACTGAAGCTTTCTTT. Protein sequence: CSLTDQNTEAFF. This chain links TRBV29-1 with TRBJ1-1; D ambiguous. Germline lookup yields CDR1 SQVTM and CDR2 ANQGSEA. Deletions cut 8 bases from V and 1 base from J, with 11 bases between. The CDR3 is made up of 12 amino acids.